This T cell receptor (beta chain) is drawn from a study of cytomegalovirus exposure and HLA in healthy donors. A multiplex PCR was run with 60 Vbeta primers and 13 Jbeta primers. Assay used: immunoSEQ multiplex PCR; TCRdb lists only in-frame clones, some missing. Of some 78,000 clones listed, approximately 74% are singletons. Germline assignment: CDR1 SGHDT and CDR2 YYEEEE. The V and J ends lost 0 bases and 2 bases respectively, with 7 bases between them. The CDR3 totals 14 residues. About this clone: Its antigen is currently unknown.

Study-level points and caveats: HLA alleles showed associations with around 15,000 TCR beta sequences in a later analysis, at a 0.05 false discovery rate.

The sample was PBMCs. The chain recombines TRBV5-6 with TRBJ2-3, with D unresolved. The TCR was taken from a man aged 40-49 years in good health and CMV-seropositive. The CDR3 DNA is TGTGCCAGCAGCTTGGGTCGGTCCACAGATACGCAGTATTTT. Protein: CASSLGRSTDTQYF. The full variable domain, rest sourced from reference TRBV5-6 and TRBJ2-3, is DAGVTQSPTHLIKTRGQQVTLRCSPKSGHDTVSWYQQALGQGPQFIFQYYEEEERQRGNFPDRFSGHQFPNYSSELNVNALLLGDSALYLCASSLGRSTDTQYFGPGTRLTVL.